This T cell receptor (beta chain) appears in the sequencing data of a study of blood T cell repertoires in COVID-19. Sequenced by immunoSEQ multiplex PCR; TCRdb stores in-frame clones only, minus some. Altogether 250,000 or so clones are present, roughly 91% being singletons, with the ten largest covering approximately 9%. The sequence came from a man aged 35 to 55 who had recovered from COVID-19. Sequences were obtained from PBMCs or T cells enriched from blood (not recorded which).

CDR3 sequence (DNA): TGTGCCAGCAGCCAAGTTCCTCGTTTGTTGGGGGAGGACTACGAGCAGTACTTC. It yields the protein CASSQVPRLLGEDYEQYF. The chain has TRBV3-1 (or the pseudogene TRBV3-2) and TRBJ2-7; D perhaps matches TRBD2 (6 bases). Trimming stripped 1 base from V and 3 bases from J, with 22 bases between. Germline CDR1 and CDR2: LGHDT and YNNKEL (reference sequence). The CDR3 is made up of 18 amino acids.